This entry is about one T cell receptor (beta chain). The antigen remains unidentified. The data are from a study of beta chain features in type 1 diabetes. Reverse transcription of all isolated RNA meant that expressed TCRB transcripts were sequenced. The assay was immunoSEQ multiplex PCR, and TCRdb's table has in-frame clones only and misses some. Here the sample spans roughly 180,000 clones, around 8% being singletons. This CDR3 region has 18 residues. Germline-derived CDR1 and CDR2 are SGHAT and FQNNGV. The V and J ends lost 1 base and 0 bases, in that order; junction bases with no gene match: 6. Whole-study findings and limits: All four CD4+ subsets of Type 1 diabetes patients contained TCRB CDR3s that were moderately but significantly shorter.

The sequence was collected from a woman aged 35 to 49 with type 1 diabetes. The sample comprised central memory CD4+ T cells from blood. The gene calls are TRBV11-2 and TRBJ2-1, with 10 positions matching TRBD2. CDR3 amino acids: CASSLGASGSSSYNEQFF. The CDR3 region has the DNA TGTGCCAGCAGCTTAGGAGCTAGCGGGAGCAGCTCCTACAATGAGCAGTTCTTC.